Following are 16 T cell receptor beta chains from one sample sequenced in a study of early T cells in non-severe SARS-CoV-2 infection. Each CDR3 protein gets one entry after TCRdb re-called the 5' RACE reads with MiXCR. The sample lists around 44,000 distinct CDR3 sequences; around 6.3% were seen once. The sample was whole blood, taken at baseline. The receptors come from an adult who was a healthcare worker with PCR-confirmed SARS-CoV-2 infection or an uninfected control (not recorded which).

V and J are TRBV27 and TRBJ2-7; 10 bases agree with TRBD1. Germline lookup yields CDR1 MNHEY and CDR2 SMNVEV (reference sequence). Trimming took 8 bases from V and 2 from J; bases not matched to a gene: 3. The CDR3 loop spans 13 amino acids. CDR3 DNA: TGTGCCAGCCGACAGGGGGCTGCCTACGAGCAGTACTTC. Translation: CASRQGAAYEQYF.

This sequence joins TRBV12-3 or TRBV12-4 and TRBJ2-5, with D tentatively TRBD1 (5 bases). With 7 bases removed from V and 4 bases from J, the gap between germline ends came to 13 bases. The CDR3 has 13 residues. The CDR3 nucleotides are TGTGCCAGCATGATAAGGGGCCGAGAGACCCAGTACTTC. This sequence encodes CASMIRGRETQYF.

V and J are TRBV11-2 and TRBJ2-7, with D perhaps TRBD2 (5 bases). The CDR3 extends over 13 amino acids. V was cut by 1 base and J by 6 bases, with 10 bases left in between. Germline loops: CDR1 SGHAT, CDR2 FQNNGV. As DNA, the CDR3 is TGTGCCAGCAGCTTAGTCCTGAGCGGCGAGCAGTACTTC. As protein: CASSLVLSGEQYF.

The CDR3 spells CASRPSGGHNEQFF. In DNA, the CDR3 is TGTGCCAGCAGACCCAGCGGGGGGCACAATGAGCAGTTCTTC. The chain joins TRBV28 to TRBJ2-1; TRBD2 agrees at 9 bases. J lost 5 bases, V lost 6 bases, and 5 bases had no gene match. The CDR3 has 14 residues. Germline V CDR1 and CDR2: MDHEN, SYDVKM.

This clonotype appeared many times. J is TRBJ2-5 and V is TRBV19; the D gene could be TRBD1 or TRBD2 (6 bases each). The CDR3 has 13 residues. V gave up 4 bases and J gave up 5 bases, with 11 bases separating them. The V gene's germline CDR1 is LNHDA and CDR2 SQIVND (reference sequence). In DNA form, the CDR3 reads TGTGCCAGTAGTAAGACAGGAGGGGAGACCCAGTACTTC. Residues: CASSKTGGETQYF.

This clonotype has more than one count but fewer than ten. The chain carries TRBV6-5 and TRBJ1-2, with 7 bases fitting TRBD1. The length of the CDR3 is 13 residues. Trimming took 7 bases from V and 5 from J; bases not matched to a gene: 7. The germline V gene has CDR1 MNHEY and CDR2 SVGAGI. The DNA of the CDR3 is TGTGCCAGCATAATGGACAGGAAGTATGGCTACACCTTC. Translation: CASIMDRKYGYTF.

The chain joins TRBV19 to TRBJ2-6, with D possibly being TRBD2 (6 bases). The CDR3 runs to 19 residues. The V gene lost 0 bases and the J gene lost 0 bases, with 15 bases spanning the gap. Germline V CDR1 and CDR2: LNHDA, SQIVND (reference sequence). The CDR3 nucleotides read TGTGCCAGTAGTATAGATCGCGGAGGGCCCCCCTCTGGGGCCAACGTCCTGACTTTC. This codes for CASSIDRGGPPSGANVLTF.

This clonotype was detected ten times or more. The genes are TRBV7-8 and TRBJ1-5, with D uncertain. Germline CDR1 SGHVS, CDR2 FQNEAQ. Trimming pared 2 bases from V and 3 bases from J, leaving 11 bases between. CDR3 length: 15 residues. CDR3 sequence (DNA): TGTGCCAGCAGCTTACGGTCCACGACCAATCAGCCCCAGCATTTT. Translated: CASSLRSTTNQPQHF.

The sample holds many counts of this clonotype. The chain has TRBV20-1 and TRBJ2-1; 9 bases line up with TRBD2. The CDR3 has 14 amino acids. CDR1 and CDR2 from the germline V gene are DFQATT and SNEGSKA (reference sequence). Unmatched junction bases numbered 6, after V lost 6 bases and J lost 3 bases. CDR3 residues: CSAGLAGNYNEQFF. The DNA of the CDR3 is TGCAGTGCGGGTCTAGCGGGGAACTACAATGAGCAGTTCTTC.

This clonotype was seen repeatedly, ten times or more. J is TRBJ2-3 and V is TRBV20-1; 15 positions agree with TRBD2. The germline V gene has CDR1 DFQATT and CDR2 SNEGSKA (reference sequence). The CDR3 sequence is 17 residues long. The V gene end was trimmed by 2 bases and the J gene end by 3 bases; junction bases not matched to a gene: 6. Here the CDR3 DNA reads TGCAGTGCTAGAAGCGGACTAGCGGGAGGGCAGACAGATACGCAGTATTTT. This translates into CSARSGLAGGQTDTQYF.

The chain is built from TRBV6-2 or TRBV6-3 and TRBJ1-2; D is undetermined. The V end lost 2 bases, the J end lost 4 bases, and 17 bases lay between the germline ends. The germline V gene has CDR1 MNHEY and CDR2 SVGEGT. This CDR3 comprises 16 residues. The CDR3 DNA follows: TGTGCCAGCAGTTACCCTCCCGGGCCTCATTCCTATGGCTACACCTTC. It specifies CASSYPPGPHSYGYTF.

This clonotype showed up just a few times. The chain recombines TRBV28 with TRBJ2-7; maybe TRBD1 (5 bases). CDR3 length equals 13 residues. CDR1 is MDHEN and CDR2 is SYDVKM in the germline V gene. Trimming took off 6 bases at V and 3 bases at J, with 12 bases between the two ends. The CDR3 region is CASSLDNDYEQYF. The CDR3 DNA follows: TGTGCCAGCAGCTTGGACAACGACTACGAGCAGTACTTC.

The table lists this clonotype with many counts. This chain links TRBV5-1 with TRBJ2-7, with 9 bases fitting TRBD1. Per germline, CDR1 SGHRS and CDR2 YFSETQ. The CDR3 runs to 16 residues. Trimming cost V 4 bases and J 0 bases; bases outside gene matches: 8. DNA for the CDR3: TGCGCCAGCAGCCCAGGACAGGGGCCGATCTCCTACGAGCAGTACTTC. This codes for CASSPGQGPISYEQYF.

This clonotype was counted between two and nine times. V gene TRBV6-2 or TRBV6-3 combines with J gene TRBJ2-7; 10 bases line up with TRBD2. This CDR3 comprises 13 residues. After removal of 5 bases from V and 5 bases from J, the junction contained 3 bases not matched to a gene. CDR1 is MNHEY, CDR2 SVGEGT, per germline. The DNA for the CDR3 is TGTGCCAGCAGTGCTAGCGGGAGAAACGAGCAGTACTTC. The encoded protein is CASSASGRNEQYF.

V and J are TRBV6-2 or TRBV6-3 and TRBJ1-1; 7 nucleotides match TRBD1. V shed 5 bases, J shed 5 bases, and the junction held 2 bases outside the gene matches. The CDR3 has 12 amino acids. CDR1 and CDR2 (germline): MNHEY, SVGEGT. CDR3 residues: CASSTGETEAFF. CDR3 coding DNA: TGTGCCAGCAGTACAGGGGAGACTGAAGCTTTCTTT.

This clonotype was seen repeatedly, ten times or more. V is TRBV29-1 and J is TRBJ2-5; TRBD2 aligns across 10 bases. The CDR3 runs 15 residues. Germline CDR1 is SQVTM and CDR2 is ANQGSEA. J lost 5 bases, V lost 4 bases, and 10 bases had no gene match. CDR3 bases: TGCAGCGTTGTGCGATCTAGCGGGAGTTGGGAGACCCAGTACTTC. Amino acid sequence: CSVVRSSGSWETQYF.